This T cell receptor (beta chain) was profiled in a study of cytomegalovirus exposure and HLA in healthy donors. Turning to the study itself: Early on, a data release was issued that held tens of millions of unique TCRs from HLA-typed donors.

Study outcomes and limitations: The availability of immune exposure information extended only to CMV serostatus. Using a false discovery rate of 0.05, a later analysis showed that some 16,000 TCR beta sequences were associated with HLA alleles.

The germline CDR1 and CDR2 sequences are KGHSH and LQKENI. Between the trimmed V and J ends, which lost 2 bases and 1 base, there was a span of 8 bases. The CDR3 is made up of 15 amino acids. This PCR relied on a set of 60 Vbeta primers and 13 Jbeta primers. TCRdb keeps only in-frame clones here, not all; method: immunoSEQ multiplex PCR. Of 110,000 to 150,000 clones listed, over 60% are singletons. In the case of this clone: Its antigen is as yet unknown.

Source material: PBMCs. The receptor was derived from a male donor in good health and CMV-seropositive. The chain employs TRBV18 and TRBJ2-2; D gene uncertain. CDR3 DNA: TGTGCCAGCTCACCAAGACAATTGAACACCGGGGAGCTGTTTTTT. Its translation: CASSPRQLNTGELFF.